This T cell receptor (beta chain) was identified during a study of PD-1 blockade in classical Hodgkin lymphoma. Exposure to brentuximab vedotin varied, and each patient had relapsed following autologous stem cell transplantation. Method: immunoSEQ multiplex PCR; TCRdb's copy keeps in-frame clones and lacks some. The sample holds 95,000 to 100,000 clones, 80% to 90% seen once. Germline assignment: CDR1 SGHDT and CDR2 YYEEEE. With V trimmed by 5 bases and J by 12 bases, 16 bases remained unmatched. CDR3 length: 15 amino acids. V gene TRBV5-6 combines with J gene TRBJ2-1; 8 bases line up with TRBD1. This TCR derives from a human donor with classical Hodgkin lymphoma. Source: peripheral blood mononuclear cells (PBMCs), taken before the second cycle of nivolumab. This CDR3 is CASSFDGTGPLRQFF. The CDR3, as DNA: TGTGCCAGCAGTTTCGACGGGACAGGCCCCCTTCGGCAGTTCTTC.